A selection of T cell receptor beta chains follows, all from one sample in a study of T cell responses to AZD1222 COVID-19 vaccine. Sequenced by immunoSEQ multiplex PCR; TCRdb stores in-frame clones only, minus some. The table records roughly 200,000 clones, over 85% of them present only once. This specimen was peripheral blood, taken 28 days after the second dose of the MenACWY control vaccine. Receptor source: an adult who received the MenACWY meningococcal vaccine as a control. CDR3s include the opening cysteine and the closing phenylalanine or tryptophan. The order of the fields is J gene, V gene, CDR3 protein.

j_gene: TRBJ1-2
v_gene: TRBV4-1
CDR3aa: CASTIQESRGSQIINYGYTF

j_gene: TRBJ2-2
v_gene: TRBV27
CDR3aa: CASSPSGVRRTGELFF

j_gene: TRBJ1-2
v_gene: TRBV7-9
CDR3aa: CASSSDRGHARGYTF

j_gene: TRBJ1-1
v_gene: TRBV23-1
CDR3aa: CASSQSVNTEAFF

j_gene: TRBJ1-1
v_gene: TRBV19
CDR3aa: CASNLQGRRVNTEAFF

j_gene: TRBJ2-7
v_gene: TRBV11-2
CDR3aa: CASSLGQHYEQYF

j_gene: TRBJ1-5
v_gene: TRBV5-5
CDR3aa: CASSPLGAGGQPQHF

j_gene: TRBJ2-3
v_gene: TRBV7-2
CDR3aa: CASRPGRGRDTDTQYF

j_gene: TRBJ2-6
v_gene: TRBV15
CDR3aa: CASKNSGANVLTF

j_gene: TRBJ1-1
v_gene: TRBV7-9
CDR3aa: CASSLSVGNTEAFF

j_gene: TRBJ1-5
v_gene: TRBV6-2/TRBV6-3
CDR3aa: CASSFQFWGQPQHF

j_gene: TRBJ2-7
v_gene: TRBV27
CDR3aa: CASSSIPPPGGVRSEQYF

j_gene: TRBJ2-3
v_gene: TRBV5-1
CDR3aa: CASSWETSGGTDTQYF

j_gene: TRBJ2-3
v_gene: TRBV12-3/TRBV12-4
CDR3aa: CASSLSPDTQYF

j_gene: TRBJ2-3
v_gene: TRBV28
CDR3aa: CASSPFGDLTDTQYF

j_gene: TRBJ2-5
v_gene: TRBV30
CDR3aa: CAWSASTETQYF

j_gene: TRBJ1-2
v_gene: TRBV6-2/TRBV6-3
CDR3aa: CASSKIPSGSFYGYTF

j_gene: TRBJ2-1
v_gene: TRBV2
CDR3aa: CASSDYGTPQAENEQFF

j_gene: TRBJ2-5
v_gene: TRBV5-1
CDR3aa: CASSETQETQYF

j_gene: TRBJ1-2
v_gene: TRBV7-9
CDR3aa: CASSLGDYGYTF

j_gene: TRBJ1-1
v_gene: TRBV27
CDR3aa: CASSFRGGSEAFF

j_gene: TRBJ2-3
v_gene: TRBV9
CDR3aa: CASSPHGSISTDTQYF

j_gene: TRBJ2-3
v_gene: TRBV7-2
CDR3aa: CASSSALAGDTQYF

j_gene: TRBJ2-5
v_gene: TRBV18
CDR3aa: CASSPPRGQETQYF

j_gene: TRBJ1-1
v_gene: TRBV5-5
CDR3aa: CASSIRQGSYTEAFF